This T cell receptor beta chain comes out of a study of shared clonotypes between healthy human individuals. CDR3 length equals 15 residues. V was clipped by 4 bases and J by 0 bases, with 10 bases between them. Per the germline V gene, CDR1 is MRHNA and CDR2 is SNTAGT. Study results and caveats: Rarefaction exposed incomplete sorted-subset sequencing despite large depth.

Only in-frame clones appear in the TCRdb table, and some are missing; sequencing was by immunoSEQ multiplex PCR. The sample lists approximately 98,000 clones, around 65% occurring once. In its sample, this clone was seen a few times. Its antigen is not known. The sample consisted of memory CD8+ T cells sorted from blood. Subset reported: CD45RO+ cells pooled with CCR7-negative TemRA cells. The V and J genes are TRBV6-4 and TRBJ2-1; D is unclear. The sequence came from a woman in her twenties or thirties in good health. Here the CDR3 DNA reads TGTGCCAGCAGTGTTGAAGGCGGCTCCTACAATGAGCAGTTCTTC. The encoded protein is CASSVEGGSYNEQFF.